Detailed here is one TCR beta chain. The target antigen is unknown. The data stem from a study of blood T cells in healthy people across ages. Study-wide results and caveats: As age increased, TCR beta diversity per million T cells fell in a roughly linear fashion.

Then a second PCR, running roughly 7 to 11 cycles, was carried out with a sample-barcoded 5' primer and a J-beta primer mix. Through a template-switch adaptor with 12 random nucleotides, each cDNA molecule received a tag. TCRdb passed the 5' RACE reads through MiXCR, listing each CDR3 protein once. The data show some 1.1 million distinct CDR3 sequences, 35% to 40% seen once. Germline CDR1 reads LGHNT; CDR2 reads FRNRAP. Trimming removed 6 bases at V and 7 bases at J, with 24 bases between. The CDR3 runs to 16 residues. The receptor comes from a young man in good health. Sample: blood. This chain connects TRBV12-5 to TRBJ1-2, with D maybe TRBD1 (5 bases). CDR3 sequence (DNA): TGTGCTAGTGGCCCTGGAGCGGAAACCGGGGGTATTGGCTACACCTTC. This translates into CASGPGAETGGIGYTF.